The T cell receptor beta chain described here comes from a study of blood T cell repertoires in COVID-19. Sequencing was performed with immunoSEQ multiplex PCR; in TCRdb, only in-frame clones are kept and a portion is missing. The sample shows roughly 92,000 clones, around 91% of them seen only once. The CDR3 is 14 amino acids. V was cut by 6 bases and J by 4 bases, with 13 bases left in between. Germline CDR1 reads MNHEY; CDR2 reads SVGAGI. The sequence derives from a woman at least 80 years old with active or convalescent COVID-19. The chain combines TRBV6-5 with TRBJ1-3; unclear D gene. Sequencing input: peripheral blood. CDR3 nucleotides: TGTGCCAGCAGGCGTGAGGGCTCGGGAAACACCATATATTTT. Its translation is CASRREGSGNTIYF.